Each of the 11 T cell receptor beta chains below was sequenced from the same sample in a study of blood T cell repertoires in COVID-19 (dated by TCRdb to the early 2020s). The library was produced with the immunoSEQ multiplex PCR assay. This immuneACCESS table, as held by TCRdb, lists in-frame sequences with V and J called but not all clones. Of the missing ones, under half trace to an unresolved V gene in checked studies; the others have no known cause. This sample comprises 350,000 or so clones, around 90% of them detected only once. The ten largest clones represent 6.5% of the sample. The material sequenced was peripheral blood. The receptors shown here come from a young man with active or convalescent COVID-19.

This chain uses TRBV29-1 with TRBJ1-1; TRBD1 matches at 7 bases. The trim removed 5 bases at V and 5 bases at J, leaving 11 bases unmatched. The CDR3 totals 14 residues. The V gene's germline CDR1 is SQVTM and CDR2 ANQGSEA. CDR3 DNA: TGCAGCGTTAGACAGGGTATACTGGGGACTGAAGCTTTCTTT. It codes for CSVRQGILGTEAFF.

The rearrangement uses TRBV6-5 and TRBJ2-3; 8 bases align to TRBD2. The germline V gene encodes CDR1 MNHEY and CDR2 SVGAGI. Trimming at V came to 6 bases and at J to 4 bases, leaving 3 bases not matched to a gene. The CDR3 sequence is 13 residues long. CDR3 amino acids: CASRTGGPDTQYF. In DNA form, the CDR3 reads TGTGCCAGCAGGACGGGGGGGCCAGATACGCAGTATTTT.

This clone was counted a single time. This chain joins TRBV6-5 and TRBJ1-2; unclear D gene. CDR1 and CDR2 (germline): MNHEY, SVGAGI. The CDR3 extends over 13 amino acids. The V gene lost 2 bases and the J gene lost 8 bases, with 12 bases spanning the gap. The CDR3 loop reads CASSYREGSGYTF. The CDR3 DNA sequence: TGTGCCAGCAGTTACAGGGAGGGATCGGGCTACACCTTC.

CDR3 bases: TGTGCCAGCAGCCAAGATACCGGGGGCCAAGAGACCCAGTACTTC. This sequence encodes CASSQDTGGQETQYF. The chain uses TRBV4-2 and TRBJ2-5; D might be TRBD2 (6 bases). The length of the CDR3 is 15 residues. Germline loops: CDR1 LGHNA, CDR2 YNFKEQ. Trimming cost V 0 bases and J 1 base, with 9 bases left between them.

The DNA of the CDR3 is TGTGCCAGCAGCTCCACTCTTGGCTCCTACGAGCAGTACTTC. Amino acids: CASSSTLGSYEQYF. The J gene is TRBJ2-7, the V gene TRBV4-2; D is undetermined. This CDR3 comprises 14 residues. Germline lookup yields CDR1 LGHNA and CDR2 YNFKEQ. Trimming pared 5 bases from V and 0 bases from J, leaving 11 bases between.

The V and J genes are TRBV27 and TRBJ2-1; a weak D match, TRBD2 (6 bases). The CDR3 totals 14 residues. V was pared by 6 bases and J by 4 bases, with 13 bases between. Germline V gene sequence: CDR1 MNHEY, CDR2 SMNVEV (reference sequence). In DNA, the CDR3 is TGTGCCAGCAGCTCCGCGGGGTATTACAATGAGCAGTTCTTC. It yields the protein CASSSAGYYNEQFF.

The chain has TRBV10-3 and TRBJ2-7, with a weak D call TRBD2 (6 bases). The length of the CDR3 is 14 residues. V was cut by 5 bases and J by 0 bases, with 11 bases left in between. The V gene's germline CDR1 is ENHRY and CDR2 SYGVKD. The CDR3: CAISTAGTSYEQYF. The DNA for the CDR3 is TGTGCCATCAGTACAGCGGGTACCTCCTACGAGCAGTACTTC.

This rearrangement joins TRBV28 to TRBJ2-3, with 10 positions matching TRBD1. Trimming at V came to 6 bases and at J to 2 bases, leaving 5 bases not matched to a gene. The CDR3 has 15 residues. CDR1 MDHEN and CDR2 SYDVKM come from the germline V gene. The CDR3 nucleotides read TGTGCCAGCAGGACGGGACAGGGGTCCACAGATACGCAGTATTTT. As protein: CASRTGQGSTDTQYF.

This chain joins TRBV2 and TRBJ1-5, with D possibly being TRBD1 (5 bases). The CDR3 has 17 amino acids. CDR1 is SNHLY, CDR2 FYNNEI, per germline. The ends were cut back, 3 bases at V and 1 base at J, with 16 bases in the middle. The CDR3 region has the DNA TGTGCCAGCAGTGATGTTCTAACGAAGGGGAGCAATCAGCCCCAGCATTTT. The encoded protein is CASSDVLTKGSNQPQHF. The complete variable domain, with remaining parts taken from reference TRBV2 and TRBJ1-5, reads EPEVTQTPSHQVTQMGQEVILRCVPISNHLYFYWYRQILGQKVEFLVSFYNNEISEKSEIFDDQFSVERPDGSNFTLKIRSTKLEDSAMYFCASSDVLTKGSNQPQHFGDGTRLSIL.

The gene calls are TRBV29-1 and TRBJ2-5, with TRBD1 identical over 8 bases. The CDR3 sequence is 16 residues long. J was trimmed by 5 bases and V by 7 bases; bases with no gene match: 18. From germline, CDR1 is SQVTM and CDR2 ANQGSEA. In DNA form, the CDR3 reads TGCAGCGCGAAAACATCCAGGACAGGGAGGATTGAGACCCAGTACTTC. This codes for CSAKTSRTGRIETQYF.

V and J are TRBV5-1 and TRBJ2-7, with D tentatively TRBD1 (5 bases). Trimming took off 0 bases at V and 2 bases at J, with 12 bases between the two ends. The CDR3 has 15 residues. Germline V gene data show CDR1 as SGHRS and CDR2 as YFSETQ. The DNA of the CDR3 is TGCGCCAGCAGCTTGGGGGTAGGGGCCCCCTACGAGCAGTACTTC. Its translation is CASSLGVGAPYEQYF.